This record looks at one TCR beta chain sequence and its context. Its antigen specificity is not known. Base qualities are not at hand, and no much larger clone is one base apart. This entry comes from a study of T cells in Graves' hyperthyroidism and ophthalmopathy (dated by TCRdb to the late 2010s). About the investigation overall: Peripheral blood samples were taken at the time of initial diagnosis, prior to any treatment. The 95 to 100 discovery patients were randomly split 7:3 into training and test sets. Prospective prediction of ophthalmopathy was tested in an independent validation cohort consisting of 18 hyperthyroidism patients and over 15 patients who later progressed to ophthalmopathy. In about 6 Graves' hyperthyroidism patients, the study also compared T-cell repertoires from thyroid tissue with T-cell repertoires from blood. TCR V-J signatures able to tell the groups apart were searched for in a discovery cohort of 100 patients, of whom about 40 had Graves' ophthalmopathy and roughly 57 had stable Graves' hyperthyroidism. Following sampling, methimazole starting at 30 mg daily was given to hyperthyroidism patients, and high-dose intravenous methylprednisolone was given to ophthalmopathy patients. TCR Vbeta CDR3 sequencing of some 140 peripheral blood samples (over 40 ophthalmopathy, over 70 hyperthyroidism and around 17 progressor patients) is reported in the paper. The study at large found these results: In validation, the model predicted progression to ophthalmopathy a median of roughly six months before onset, with roughly 71% sensitivity and roughly 72% specificity. No statistical method was used to fix the sample size in advance, and group allocation was not hidden from the investigators. A 13 V-J signature model separated ophthalmopathy from stable hyperthyroidism, with approximately 87% sensitivity and roughly 82% specificity in cross-validation and 80%/75% in testing. Blood samples also contained most of the expanded thyroid clonotypes (frequency above 0.001), which suggests that blood repertoires may reflect thyroid immune responses.

The TCR beta CDR3 regions were amplified from RNA transcripts. The first round of RT-PCR for the TCR CDR3 was performed with the HTBI primer set and the Qiagen OneStep RT-PCR kit. Libraries were constructed in a second round of multiplex PCR, after which size selection and purification were performed. The libraries were sequenced on an Illumina HiSeq2000 using paired-end 100 bp reads. Concerning the study's data processing: SOAPnuke was used to process the raw data, throwing out any read that contained adapters or uncalled bases, had a mean Phred below 15, or lacked an exact constant-primer or identifier match. High-quality paired reads were merged with COPE v1.2.5, and unique nucleotide sequences were defined as clonotypes. MiTCR v1.1 was used to align clonotypes to the IMGT TRBV, TRBD and TRBJ reference segments. The analysis included only V-J combinations with a frequency above 0.0001, which together covered around 99% of the repertoires. A TCS score was defined as the ratio between F50 (clonal expansion) and ExV (chaos), using BLOSUM62-based TCRdist between CDR3 peptides within each V-J. Welch's t-statistics and random forest reduced several hundred V-J features to around 14, which were used in a naive Bayes classifier (R e1071). TCRdb took the public reads, trimmed them with fastp at Q25, ran MiXCR for clone calling and kept in-frame beta chains. Identical CDR3 protein sequences are pooled into one entry, listed with their most common genes and DNA. TCRdb, not the original authors, processed these V and J calls. Recorded for this sample are some 500,000 distinct CDR3 sequences; 15% to 20% of them occurred a single time. 25% to 35% of the sample is held by the ten biggest clonotypes.

Ophthalmopathy patients had moderately to severely active disease, Clinical Activity Score of at least 3, NOSPECS grade of at least 4, and duration under 3 months. Exclusion was applied to patients with uncontrolled infections, other autoimmune diseases, pregnancy or lactation. Diagnoses relied on clinical symptoms, serum thyroxine and TRAb, thyroid ultrasound and orbital computed tomography. PBMCs were isolated from more than 9 ml of fresh peripheral blood by Ficoll-Paque density gradient centrifugation. Total RNA was extracted with Trizol reagent, and quality was checked on an Agilent 2100 Bioanalyzer. The germline V gene encodes CDR1 MNHEY and CDR2 SVGAGI. V is trimmed back by 2 bases and J by 4 bases, and the junction contains 5 bases that no gene match accounts for. The CDR3 runs 14 amino acids, cysteine and phenylalanine included. Just CDR3 DNA is preserved here, 42 bases in frame from base 1.

The sequence links TRBV6-5 to TRBJ2-7; TRBD2 agrees with 7 junctional bases. Source material: blood. This clonotype was sampled from a woman aged 25 to 45 with Graves' ophthalmopathy. The CDR3 here reads CASSYMGGGYEQYF. Here is the DNA: TGTGCCAGCAGTTACATGGGGGGGGGTTACGAGCAGTACTTC.